The 18 T cell receptor beta chains reported below all come from one sample, sequenced in a study of blood T cell repertoires in COVID-19. Method: immunoSEQ multiplex PCR; TCRdb's copy keeps in-frame clones and lacks some. The profile shows approximately 350,000 clones, approximately 88% of them singletons. The specimen sequenced was peripheral blood. These receptors were taken from a man in his forties with acute or convalescent COVID-19.

The J gene is TRBJ2-6, the V gene TRBV11-2, with D possibly being TRBD1 (6 bases). This CDR3 spans 17 amino acids. V was cut by 6 bases and J by 0 bases, with 15 bases left in between. CDR1 is SGHAT, CDR2 FQNNGV, per germline. CDR3 sequence (DNA): TGTGCCAGCAGGAGCTTAACAGGGAGCTCTGGGGCCAACGTCCTGACTTTC. Translating gives CASRSLTGSSGANVLTF.

The chain employs TRBV11-2 and TRBJ1-5; 9 bases agree with TRBD1. CDR3 length equals 15 residues. V was pared by 4 bases and J by 3 bases, with 4 bases of the junction left unmatched. Germline-derived CDR1 and CDR2 are SGHAT and FQNNGV. The CDR3 region is CASSWGQGNNQPQHF. CDR3 bases: TGTGCCAGCAGCTGGGGACAGGGAAACAATCAGCCCCAGCATTTT.

The chain employs TRBV7-2 and TRBJ1-5; 10 nucleotides match TRBD1. The V and J ends lost 4 bases and 3 bases, in that order; junction bases with no gene match: 9. This CDR3 is 17 amino acids long. Germline values: CDR1 SGHTA, CDR2 FQGNSA. CDR3 bases: TGTGCCAGCAGCTACGGGACAGGGGCGGTTGACAATCAGCCCCAGCATTTT. This encodes CASSYGTGAVDNQPQHF.

The V and J genes are TRBV7-3 and TRBJ1-1, with D tentatively TRBD1 (5 bases). V lost 4 bases, J lost 3 bases, and 12 bases lay in between. The CDR3 totals 14 residues. CDR1 SGHTA and CDR2 FQGTGA come from the germline V gene. CDR3 sequence reads: CASSSLGGDTEAFF. DNA of the CDR3: TGTGCCAGCAGCTCACTTGGGGGGGACACTGAAGCTTTCTTT.

The chain is built from TRBV7-6 and TRBJ2-1, with 14 nucleotides matching TRBD2. This CDR3 is built from 16 residues. Unmatched junction bases numbered 6, after V lost 2 bases and J lost 9 bases. Germline CDR1 reads SGHVS; CDR2 reads FNYEAQ. The CDR3 region has the DNA TGTGCCAGCAGCTTAAAGCGACTAGCGGGGGGGGCTGAGCAGTTCTTC. This gives the protein CASSLKRLAGGAEQFF.

The rearrangement uses TRBV11-2 and TRBJ1-1; D may be TRBD1 (5 bases). The CDR3 loop spans 15 amino acids. Germline V gives CDR1 SGHAT, CDR2 FQNNGV. V shed 5 bases and J shed 3 bases, with 16 bases lying between them. Here the CDR3 reads CASSKIGGVYTEAFF. CDR3 sequence (DNA): TGTGCCAGCAGCAAAATCGGGGGGGTGTACACTGAAGCTTTCTTT.

This clone was observed a handful of times. This chain joins TRBV6-4 and TRBJ2-1; TRBD2 aligns across 11 bases. CDR3 length equals 15 residues. Germline CDR1 MRHNA, CDR2 SNTAGT. J gave up 4 bases and V 4 bases, and 3 bases lay outside the gene matches. CDR3 residues: CASSGVAGGYNEQFF. The DNA of the CDR3 is TGTGCCAGCAGTGGAGTAGCGGGAGGGTACAATGAGCAGTTCTTC.

This CDR3 is CASSPTQGPYEQYF. As DNA, the CDR3 is TGCGCCAGCAGCCCTACGCAGGGGCCCTACGAGCAGTACTTC. The chain is built from TRBV4-1 and TRBJ2-7, with a weak D call TRBD1 (6 bases). Germline assignment: CDR1 MGHRA and CDR2 YSYEKL. The ends were cut back, 4 bases at V and 2 bases at J, with 12 bases in the middle. The CDR3 is 14 amino acids.

The chain recombines TRBV12-3 or TRBV12-4 with TRBJ2-7, with D perhaps matching TRBD1 (5 bases). Trimming removed 6 bases from V and 3 bases from J, with 12 bases in between. CDR3 length: 13 residues. The CDR3 reads CASSHSRGYEQYF. The CDR3 region has the DNA TGTGCCAGCAGCCACTCTAGGGGCTACGAGCAGTACTTC.

This rearrangement joins TRBV28 to TRBJ2-7, with D perhaps matching TRBD2 (5 bases). The CDR3 covers 14 residues. In germline, CDR1 is MDHEN, CDR2 SYDVKM. The V gene lost 2 bases and the J gene lost 2 bases, with 10 bases spanning the gap. CDR3 DNA: TGTGCCAGCAGTTTAGAGGGAATCACCTACGAGCAGTACTTC. Translated, it gives CASSLEGITYEQYF.

The chain joins TRBV15 to TRBJ1-5; 7 positions agree with TRBD1. The germline V gene encodes CDR1 LNHNV and CDR2 YYDKDF (reference sequence). The CDR3 has 18 amino acids. The V and J ends lost 0 bases and 7 bases, in that order; junction bases with no gene match: 15. This CDR3 reads CATSRDIQGDIVVQPQHF. The CDR3 nucleotides are TGTGCCACCAGCAGAGATATTCAGGGGGATATTGTTGTGCAGCCCCAGCATTTT.

DNA of the CDR3: TGTGCCAGCAGCCCAAGGACAACCTACAATGAGCAGTTCTTC. Amino acid sequence: CASSPRTTYNEQFF. The genes are TRBV9 and TRBJ2-1; possible D gene TRBD1, 5 bases. The CDR3 loop spans 14 amino acids. Germline CDR1 reads SGDLS; CDR2 reads YYNGEE. With 4 bases removed from V and 2 bases from J, the gap between germline ends came to 10 bases.

The rearrangement links TRBV4-3 to TRBJ2-7; 8 bases fit TRBD1. The trim removed 6 bases at V and 2 bases at J, leaving 6 bases unmatched. The CDR3 is made up of 14 amino acids. Germline assignment: CDR1 LGHNA and CDR2 YSLEER. In DNA, the CDR3 is TGCGCCAGCAGTCAGGACAGGGACCCCTACGAGCAGTACTTC. This gives the protein CASSQDRDPYEQYF.

A few counts support this clone. J is TRBJ2-7 and V is TRBV3-1 (or the pseudogene TRBV3-2), with D unresolved. This CDR3 contains 15 residues. Germline V CDR1 and CDR2: LGHDT, YNNKEL (reference sequence). The V gene lost 1 base and the J gene lost 3 bases, with 13 bases spanning the gap. CDR3 residues: CASSQGRLLNYEQYF. DNA of the CDR3: TGTGCCAGCAGCCAAGGCAGGCTGCTAAACTACGAGCAGTACTTC.

The gene calls are TRBV19 and TRBJ2-2, with a possible D match to TRBD2 (5 bases). Germline CDR1 reads LNHDA; CDR2 reads SQIVND (reference sequence). V was pared by 3 bases and J by 6 bases, with 17 bases between. The CDR3 length is 16 residues. CDR3 residues: CASSIGLARFAGELFF. The CDR3 DNA follows: TGTGCCAGTAGTATTGGTCTAGCAAGGTTTGCCGGGGAGCTGTTTTTT.

The rearrangement uses TRBV4-1 and TRBJ1-5, with 9 bases that match TRBD1. V lost 3 bases to trimming and J lost 6 bases; unmatched junction nucleotides: 9. This CDR3 comprises 16 residues. The germline CDR1 and CDR2 sequences are MGHRA and YSYEKL. In nucleotides, the CDR3 is TGCGCCAGCAGCCAGCCGACAGGGGGTGCGGGTCAGCCCCAGCATTTT. This encodes CASSQPTGGAGQPQHF.

Here the CDR3 reads CASSFTGNYGYTF. The DNA of the CDR3 is TGTGCCAGCAGTTTTACAGGGAACTATGGCTACACCTTC. The chain carries TRBV12-3 or TRBV12-4 and TRBJ1-2; D possibly corresponds to TRBD1 (6 bases). Trimming shortened V by 3 bases and J by 2 bases, and 7 bases separated the two germline ends. The CDR3 sequence is 13 residues long.

The chain joins TRBV12-3 or TRBV12-4 to TRBJ2-7; 8 bases agree with TRBD2. V lost 7 bases to trimming and J lost 5 bases; unmatched junction nucleotides: 7. The CDR3 sequence is 13 residues long. This chain's CDR3 is CASMTGGGHEQYF. The DNA for the CDR3 is TGTGCCAGCATGACGGGGGGGGGCCACGAGCAGTACTTC.